These T cell receptor beta chains were read from a single sample in a study of shared clonotypes between healthy human individuals. Measured with immunoSEQ multiplex PCR; TCRdb has only the in-frame clones, and not every one. The sample has millions of clones, approximately 94% seen once; the top ten hold about 1.1%. Sequences were obtained from naive CD8+ T cells sorted from blood. Source of these receptors: a young man in good health. The CDR3 runs from the conserved cysteine through the conserved F or W. D genes are given only for firm matches. Clone size, where shown, is once, few, many, or a class for clones that have expanded.

abundance: .
d_gene: .
j_gene: TRBJ1-2
v_gene: TRBV14
CDR3aa: CASSQGGPYGYTF
CDR3nt: TGTGCCAGCAGCCAAGGAGGACCTTATGGCTACACCTTC

abundance: once
d_gene: TRBD1
j_gene: TRBJ1-1
v_gene: TRBV4-2
CDR3aa: CASSQVQGGDTEAFF
CDR3nt: TGTGCCAGCAGCCAAGTCCAGGGGGGCGACACTGAAGCTTTCTTT

abundance: .
d_gene: .
j_gene: TRBJ2-1
v_gene: TRBV25-1
CDR3aa: CASSGNHEQFF
CDR3nt: TGTGCCAGCAGTGGAAACCATGAGCAGTTCTTC

abundance: .
d_gene: .
j_gene: TRBJ2-7
v_gene: TRBV11-2
CDR3aa: CASSSLGAYEQYF
CDR3nt: TGTGCCAGCAGCTCCCTCGGGGCCTACGAGCAGTACTTC

abundance: once
d_gene: .
j_gene: TRBJ1-5
v_gene: TRBV6-1
CDR3aa: CASSEWGREGNQPQHF
CDR3nt: TGTGCCAGCAGTGAATGGGGCAGGGAGGGCAATCAGCCCCAGCATTTT

abundance: few
d_gene: .
j_gene: TRBJ1-2
v_gene: TRBV18
CDR3aa: CASSPPEYSGYTF
CDR3nt: TGTGCCAGCTCACCACCTGAGTACTCCGGCTACACCTTC

abundance: .
d_gene: TRBD2
j_gene: TRBJ2-1
v_gene: TRBV19
CDR3aa: CASSIDFVAGAGNEQFF
CDR3nt: TGTGCCAGTAGTATAGATTTCGTGGCGGGAGCTGGCAATGAGCAGTTCTTC

abundance: .
d_gene: .
j_gene: TRBJ1-3
v_gene: TRBV28
CDR3aa: CATRIGGEGDTIYF
CDR3nt: TGTGCCACCCGTATAGGAGGGGAAGGAGACACCATATATTTT

abundance: .
d_gene: TRBD2
j_gene: TRBJ2-3
v_gene: TRBV11-2
CDR3aa: CASSRTSGDLTDTQYF
CDR3nt: TGTGCCAGCAGCCGGACTAGCGGGGATCTCACAGATACGCAGTATTTT

abundance: few
d_gene: .
j_gene: TRBJ1-2
v_gene: TRBV29-1
CDR3aa: CSVEVGYGYTF
CDR3nt: TGCAGCGTTGAAGTGGGCTATGGCTACACCTTC

abundance: .
d_gene: .
j_gene: TRBJ1-6
v_gene: TRBV7-2
CDR3aa: CASSLLAVGSSYNSPLHF
CDR3nt: TGTGCCAGCAGCTTATTGGCCGTTGGGAGTTCCTATAATTCACCCCTCCACTTT

abundance: .
d_gene: TRBD2
j_gene: TRBJ2-7
v_gene: TRBV5-4
CDR3aa: CASSSGLAEAYEQYF
CDR3nt: TGTGCCAGCAGCTCAGGACTAGCCGAGGCCTACGAGCAGTACTTC

abundance: .
d_gene: .
j_gene: TRBJ2-5
v_gene: TRBV13
CDR3aa: CASSLYREGQETQYF
CDR3nt: TGTGCCAGCTCATTGTACAGGGAAGGCCAAGAGACCCAGTACTTC

abundance: .
d_gene: TRBD1
j_gene: TRBJ2-1
v_gene: TRBV28
CDR3aa: CASSFTGTGRGNEQFF
CDR3nt: TGTGCCAGCAGTTTCACGGGGACAGGGAGAGGAAATGAGCAGTTCTTC

abundance: .
d_gene: .
j_gene: TRBJ1-3
v_gene: TRBV28
CDR3aa: CASSLNSLSGSGNTIYF
CDR3nt: TGTGCCAGCAGTTTAAACTCCCTATCGGGGTCGGGAAACACCATATATTTT

abundance: .
d_gene: .
j_gene: TRBJ2-3
v_gene: TRBV27
CDR3aa: CASSSQGTDTQYF
CDR3nt: TGTGCCAGCAGTTCCCAGGGTACAGATACGCAGTATTTT

abundance: .
d_gene: .
j_gene: TRBJ1-1
v_gene: TRBV27
CDR3aa: CASSLGPSTEAFF
CDR3nt: TGTGCCAGCAGTTTAGGACCGTCCACTGAAGCTTTCTTT

abundance: once
d_gene: TRBD2
j_gene: TRBJ2-7
v_gene: TRBV6-6
CDR3aa: CASRGLAGPHEQYF
CDR3nt: TGTGCCAGCAGAGGACTAGCGGGACCCCACGAGCAGTACTTC

abundance: .
d_gene: .
j_gene: TRBJ2-5
v_gene: TRBV4-2
CDR3aa: CASSQDSWQETQYF
CDR3nt: TGTGCCAGCAGCCAGGACTCCTGGCAAGAGACCCAGTACTTC

abundance: .
d_gene: .
j_gene: TRBJ2-1
v_gene: TRBV6-5
CDR3aa: CASSYSTGELWNEQFF
CDR3nt: TGTGCCAGCAGTTACTCGACAGGTGAACTATGGAATGAGCAGTTCTTC

abundance: .
d_gene: .
j_gene: TRBJ1-1
v_gene: TRBV27
CDR3aa: CASTLNSGFEAFF
CDR3nt: TGTGCCAGCACTCTGAACAGTGGGTTTGAAGCTTTCTTT

abundance: .
d_gene: .
j_gene: TRBJ1-6
v_gene: TRBV9
CDR3aa: CASSVLGAPLHF
CDR3nt: TGTGCCAGCAGCGTCCTAGGGGCACCCCTCCACTTT

abundance: .
d_gene: .
j_gene: TRBJ2-7
v_gene: TRBV27
CDR3aa: CASSLGDNRYEQYF
CDR3nt: TGTGCCAGCAGTCTAGGGGACAATCGCTACGAGCAGTACTTC

abundance: .
d_gene: .
j_gene: TRBJ2-5
v_gene: TRBV10-1
CDR3aa: CASSESTGETQYF
CDR3nt: TGCGCCAGCAGTGAGTCGACCGGAGAGACCCAGTACTTC

abundance: .
d_gene: .
j_gene: TRBJ2-7
v_gene: TRBV19
CDR3aa: CASSIGTHYEQYF
CDR3nt: TGTGCCAGTAGTATTGGGACACATTACGAGCAGTACTTC

abundance: .
d_gene: TRBD2
j_gene: TRBJ2-5
v_gene: TRBV4-1
CDR3aa: CASSHVPSGGFQETQYF
CDR3nt: TGCGCCAGCAGCCACGTTCCTAGCGGGGGCTTCCAAGAGACCCAGTACTTC

abundance: .
d_gene: TRBD1
j_gene: TRBJ2-6
v_gene: TRBV19
CDR3aa: CASSTLRDSKYASGANVLTF
CDR3nt: TGTGCCAGTAGTACGCTACGGGACAGTAAGTACGCCTCTGGGGCCAACGTCCTGACTTTC

abundance: .
d_gene: .
j_gene: TRBJ2-7
v_gene: TRBV5-4
CDR3aa: CASSPGPNTYSYEQYF
CDR3nt: TGTGCCAGCAGCCCAGGACCCAACACCTATTCCTACGAGCAGTACTTC

abundance: once
d_gene: .
j_gene: TRBJ2-7
v_gene: TRBV2
CDR3aa: CASRPIGQGGYEQYF
CDR3nt: TGTGCCAGCAGGCCAATCGGCCAGGGAGGTTACGAGCAGTACTTC

abundance: .
d_gene: .
j_gene: TRBJ2-1
v_gene: TRBV5-6
CDR3aa: CASSPRDLGNYEQFF
CDR3nt: TGTGCCAGCAGCCCTCGGGACCTCGGGAACTATGAGCAGTTCTTC

abundance: .
d_gene: TRBD2
j_gene: TRBJ2-1
v_gene: TRBV9
CDR3aa: CASSVEGSGRAEQFF
CDR3nt: TGTGCCAGCAGCGTAGAAGGTAGCGGGAGAGCTGAGCAGTTCTTC

abundance: .
d_gene: .
j_gene: TRBJ2-2
v_gene: TRBV6-5
CDR3aa: CASSYTGNTGELFF
CDR3nt: TGTGCCAGCAGTTACACCGGGAACACCGGGGAGCTGTTTTTT

abundance: once
d_gene: .
j_gene: TRBJ2-5
v_gene: TRBV6-1
CDR3aa: CASSEEGRGGTQYF
CDR3nt: TGTGCCAGCAGTGAAGAGGGACGGGGCGGGACCCAGTACTTC

abundance: .
d_gene: .
j_gene: TRBJ1-2
v_gene: TRBV10-2
CDR3aa: CASSAFGLNYTF
CDR3nt: TGCGCCAGCAGTGCTTTTGGGCTTAACTACACCTTC

abundance: .
d_gene: TRBD1
j_gene: TRBJ2-7
v_gene: TRBV4-1
CDR3aa: CASSQVPTGAYEQYF
CDR3nt: TGCGCCAGCAGCCAAGTTCCGACAGGGGCCTACGAGCAGTACTTC

abundance: once
d_gene: .
j_gene: TRBJ2-4
v_gene: TRBV27
CDR3aa: CASSSLTGSVQYF
CDR3nt: TGTGCCAGCAGTTCTCTGACGGGATCCGTTCAGTACTTC

abundance: .
d_gene: TRBD2
j_gene: TRBJ2-1
v_gene: TRBV4-3
CDR3aa: CASSPLGAGDTNEQFF
CDR3nt: TGCGCCAGCAGCCCCTTAGGGGCGGGAGATACAAATGAGCAGTTCTTC

abundance: .
d_gene: TRBD2
j_gene: TRBJ2-1
v_gene: TRBV11-2
CDR3aa: CASSELAGASGEQFF
CDR3nt: TGTGCCAGCAGCGAACTAGCGGGAGCTTCCGGTGAGCAGTTCTTC

abundance: .
d_gene: TRBD2
j_gene: TRBJ2-5
v_gene: TRBV6-6
CDR3aa: CASSYPSGGSGETQYF
CDR3nt: TGTGCCAGCAGTTACCCCAGCGGCGGGAGCGGGGAGACCCAGTACTTC

abundance: .
d_gene: .
j_gene: TRBJ1-2
v_gene: TRBV10-2
CDR3aa: CASSESTGSYGYTF
CDR3nt: TGCGCCAGCAGTGAGTCGACGGGGAGCTATGGCTACACCTTC

abundance: once
d_gene: TRBD2
j_gene: TRBJ2-7
v_gene: TRBV19
CDR3aa: CASSIAGGEYEQYF
CDR3nt: TGTGCCAGTAGTATAGCGGGGGGGGAGTACGAGCAGTACTTC

abundance: .
d_gene: .
j_gene: TRBJ2-3
v_gene: TRBV6-5
CDR3aa: CASSLWGREDTQYF
CDR3nt: TGTGCCAGCAGTTTGTGGGGGCGCGAGGATACGCAGTATTTT

abundance: .
d_gene: .
j_gene: TRBJ2-7
v_gene: TRBV4-2
CDR3aa: CASSQVGYEQYF
CDR3nt: TGTGCCAGCAGCCAAGTTGGATACGAGCAGTACTTC

abundance: .
d_gene: .
j_gene: TRBJ1-1
v_gene: TRBV30
CDR3aa: CAWSRNTEAFF
CDR3nt: TGTGCCTGGAGTCGTAACACTGAAGCTTTCTTT

abundance: .
d_gene: .
j_gene: TRBJ2-7
v_gene: TRBV4-1
CDR3aa: CASSQAISGSSYEQYF
CDR3nt: TGCGCCAGCAGCCAAGCCATTAGCGGTAGCTCCTACGAGCAGTACTTC

abundance: .
d_gene: TRBD2
j_gene: TRBJ2-7
v_gene: TRBV27
CDR3aa: CASAAGGPYEQYF
CDR3nt: TGTGCCAGCGCAGCGGGGGGTCCCTACGAGCAGTACTTC

abundance: .
d_gene: .
j_gene: TRBJ2-2
v_gene: TRBV27
CDR3aa: CASSFAGTGELFF
CDR3nt: TGTGCCAGCAGTTTCGCCGGGACCGGGGAGCTGTTTTTT

abundance: once
d_gene: .
j_gene: TRBJ2-3
v_gene: TRBV30
CDR3aa: CAWSVIGGTDTQYF
CDR3nt: TGTGCCTGGAGTGTAATCGGGGGCACAGATACGCAGTATTTT

abundance: .
d_gene: TRBD2
j_gene: TRBJ2-5
v_gene: TRBV5-1
CDR3aa: CASSLVVAGGETQYF
CDR3nt: TGCGCCAGCAGCTTGGTGGTAGCGGGCGGCGAGACCCAGTACTTC

abundance: .
d_gene: .
j_gene: TRBJ1-1
v_gene: TRBV6-5
CDR3aa: CASRNQGGTEAFF
CDR3nt: TGTGCCAGCAGAAACCAGGGTGGCACTGAAGCTTTCTTT

abundance: .
d_gene: .
j_gene: TRBJ2-4
v_gene: TRBV2
CDR3aa: CASSEDGEWVKNIQYF
CDR3nt: TGTGCCAGCAGTGAGGATGGAGAATGGGTCAAAAACATTCAGTACTTC